This T cell receptor beta chain is drawn from a study of blood T cell repertoires in COVID-19. Study-level information: The origin of the acute and convalescent COVID-19 samples was the United States, Italy and Spain.

Sequencing used immunoSEQ multiplex PCR; TCRdb keeps in-frame clones, though not all of them. This sample has some 200,000 clones; about 91% occur once, and the top ten carry under 1.5%. The CDR3 has 11 residues if both end residues are counted. Germline CDR1 is SGHDT and CDR2 is YYEEEE. A remark on this clone: A read error is likely, as this CDR3 ends without the conserved phenylalanine or tryptophan. Because the CDR3's place on the DNA is in doubt, the DNA is left out and the CDR3 is given as listed by TCRdb.

The chain couples TRBV5-6 to TRBJ2-7; TRBD2, the table's D call, was not compared with the DNA. This sequence was found in a man aged 30 to 39 with acute or convalescent COVID-19. What was sequenced was peripheral blood. The CDR3 loop is CASSLRGLAAL.